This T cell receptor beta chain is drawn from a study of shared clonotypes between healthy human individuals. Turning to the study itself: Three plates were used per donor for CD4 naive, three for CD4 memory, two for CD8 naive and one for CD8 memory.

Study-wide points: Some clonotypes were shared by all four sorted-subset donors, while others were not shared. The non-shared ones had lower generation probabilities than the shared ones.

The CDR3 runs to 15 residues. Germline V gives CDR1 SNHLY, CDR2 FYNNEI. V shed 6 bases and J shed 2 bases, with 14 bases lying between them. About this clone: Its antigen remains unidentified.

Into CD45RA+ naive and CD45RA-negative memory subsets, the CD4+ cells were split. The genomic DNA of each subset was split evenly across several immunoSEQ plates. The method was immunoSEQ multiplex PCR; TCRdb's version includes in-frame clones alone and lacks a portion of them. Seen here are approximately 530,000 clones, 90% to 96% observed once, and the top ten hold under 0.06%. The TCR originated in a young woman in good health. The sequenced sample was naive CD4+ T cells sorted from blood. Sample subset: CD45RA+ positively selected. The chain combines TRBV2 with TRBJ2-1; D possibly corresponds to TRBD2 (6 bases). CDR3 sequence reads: CASRTSGVPYNEQFF. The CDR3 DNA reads TGTGCCAGCAGAACGTCGGGAGTCCCCTACAATGAGCAGTTCTTC.